Each of the 4 T cell receptor beta chains below was sequenced from the same sample in a study of graft-versus-host responses after intestinal transplantation. Repertoires were generated with immunoSEQ multiplex PCR, while TCRdb's copy carries only in-frame clones and drops some. Of about 100,000 clones listed, 80% to 90% are singletons. These receptors have no identified antigens. Sequencing used unstimulated CD4+ T cells sorted from spleen or lymph node cells, obtained before transplant. The receptors derive from a human donor who was the organ donor for an intestinal transplant.

The gene calls are TRBV7-6 and TRBJ2-1, with TRBD2 matching 7 bases. With V trimmed by 1 base and J by 2 bases, 2 bases remained unmatched. This CDR3 is 15 amino acids long. CDR1 and CDR2 from the germline V gene are SGHVS and FNYEAQ. The CDR3 here is CASSLDRGAYNEQFF. The DNA for the CDR3 is TGTGCCAGCAGCTTAGATCGGGGGGCCTACAATGAGCAGTTCTTC. Filled out from reference TRBV7-6 and TRBJ2-1, the complete variable domain reads GAGVSQSPRYKVTKRGQDVALRCDPISGHVSLYWYRQALGQGPEFLTYFNYEAQQDKSGLPNDRFSAERPEGSISTLTIQRTEQRDSAMYRCASSLDRGAYNEQFFGPGTRLTVL.

Only a few counts were recorded for this clone. The rearrangement joins TRBV6-5 to TRBJ1-2; D perhaps matches TRBD1 (5 bases). The ends were cut back, 0 bases at V and 8 bases at J, with 13 bases in the middle. CDR1 and CDR2 from the germline V gene are MNHEY and SVGAGI. The CDR3 runs to 14 residues. The CDR3: CASSYSGGEGGYTF. The DNA of the CDR3 is TGTGCCAGCAGTTACTCCGGGGGGGAAGGAGGCTACACCTTC.

The genes are TRBV5-1 and TRBJ2-2; TRBD1 or TRBD2 may be the D gene (5 bases each). The CDR3 sequence is 15 residues long. The germline gives CDR1 SGHRS, CDR2 YFSETQ. V was pared by 5 bases and J by 14 bases, with 25 bases between. Written as DNA, the CDR3 is TGCGCCAGCAGGAGGGAGCCCAGTCACGGGACGGAACTGTTTTTT. Residues: CASRREPSHGTELFF.

This rearrangement joins TRBV5-5 to TRBJ2-1; 9 nucleotides align to TRBD2. CDR3 length: 15 residues. Looked up from germline, CDR1 is SGHKS and CDR2 is YYEKEE (reference sequence). J gave up 5 bases and V 4 bases, and 7 bases lay outside the gene matches. The CDR3 region is CASSHTSGLNNEQFF. CDR3 DNA: TGTGCCAGCAGCCATACTAGCGGGCTGAACAATGAGCAGTTCTTC.